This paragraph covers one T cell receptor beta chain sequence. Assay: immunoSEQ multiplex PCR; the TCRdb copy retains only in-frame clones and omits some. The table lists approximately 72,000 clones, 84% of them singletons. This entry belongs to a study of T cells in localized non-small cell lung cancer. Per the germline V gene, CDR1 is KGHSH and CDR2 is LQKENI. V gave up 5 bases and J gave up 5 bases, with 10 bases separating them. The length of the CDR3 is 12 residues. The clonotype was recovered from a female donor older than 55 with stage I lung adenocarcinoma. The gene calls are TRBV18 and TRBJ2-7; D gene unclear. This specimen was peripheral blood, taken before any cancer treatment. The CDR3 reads CASSGGNNEQYF. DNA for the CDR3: TGTGCCAGCTCAGGCGGAAATAACGAGCAGTACTTC.